The TCR beta chain under discussion was sequenced for a study of cytomegalovirus exposure and HLA in healthy donors. Overall study context: A later analysis reported the 130 or so validation repertoires used the same platform as the 500 to 800 first-cohort repertoires.

Turning to this clone: Its antigen remains unknown.

Donors were drawn from the approximately 110-subject validation cohort, separate from the roughly 700-subject first cohort. Points from the study as a whole: The classifier, whose performance was assessed in both the original and validation cohorts, reportedly diagnosed cytomegalovirus status with high specificity and sensitivity.

Data came from immunoSEQ multiplex PCR; TCRdb stores just in-frame clones and leaves some out. Here the sample spans roughly 300,000 clones, roughly 90% being singletons. The V end lost 11 bases, the J end lost 0 bases, and 14 bases lay between the germline ends. The CDR3 has 13 residues. Per the germline V gene, CDR1 is SEHNR and CDR2 is FQNEAQ (reference sequence). J is TRBJ2-7 and V is TRBV7-9; D is perhaps TRBD2 (5 bases). The sample was PBMCs. The source is a woman younger than 30 in good health and CMV-seronegative. CDR3 sequence (DNA): TGTGCCGGATCGGTAGGGAGCTCCTACGAGCAGTACTTC. Its translation: CAGSVGSSYEQYF.